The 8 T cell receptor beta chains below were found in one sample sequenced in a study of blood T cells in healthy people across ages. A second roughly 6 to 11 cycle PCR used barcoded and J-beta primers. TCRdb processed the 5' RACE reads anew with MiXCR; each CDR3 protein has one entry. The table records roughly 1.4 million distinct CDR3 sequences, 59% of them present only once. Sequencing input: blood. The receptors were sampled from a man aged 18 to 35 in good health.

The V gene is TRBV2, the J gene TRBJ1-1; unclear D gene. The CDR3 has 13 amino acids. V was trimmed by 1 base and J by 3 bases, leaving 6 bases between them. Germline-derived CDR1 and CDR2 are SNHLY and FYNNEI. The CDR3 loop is CASSEVGYTEAFF. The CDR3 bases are TGTGCCAGCAGTGAAGTCGGGTACACTGAAGCTTTCTTT. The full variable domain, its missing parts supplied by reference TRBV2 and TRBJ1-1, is EPEVTQTPSHQVTQMGQEVILRCVPISNHLYFYWYRQILGQKVEFLVSFYNNEISEKSEIFDDQFSVERPDGSNFTLKIRSTKLEDSAMYFCASSEVGYTEAFFGQGTRLTVV.

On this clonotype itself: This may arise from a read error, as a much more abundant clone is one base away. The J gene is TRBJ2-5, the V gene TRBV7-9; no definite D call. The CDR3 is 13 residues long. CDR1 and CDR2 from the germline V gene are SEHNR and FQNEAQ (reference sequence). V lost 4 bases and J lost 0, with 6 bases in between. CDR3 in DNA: TGTGCCAGCAGCTCACTCCACCAAGAGACCCAGTACTTC. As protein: CASSSLHQETQYF.

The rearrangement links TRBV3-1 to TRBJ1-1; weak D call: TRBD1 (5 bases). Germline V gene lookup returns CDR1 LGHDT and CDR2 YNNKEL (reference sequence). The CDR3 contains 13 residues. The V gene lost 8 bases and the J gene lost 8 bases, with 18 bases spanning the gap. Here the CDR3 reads CASGPNYKGEAFF. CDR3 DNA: TGTGCCAGCGGCCCCAATTACAAGGGGGAAGCTTTCTTT.

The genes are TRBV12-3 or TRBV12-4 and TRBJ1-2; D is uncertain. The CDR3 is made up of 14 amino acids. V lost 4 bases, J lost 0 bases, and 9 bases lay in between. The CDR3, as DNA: TGTGCCAGCAGTTCCCTAGCCTCTAACTATGGCTACACCTTC. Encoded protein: CASSSLASNYGYTF.

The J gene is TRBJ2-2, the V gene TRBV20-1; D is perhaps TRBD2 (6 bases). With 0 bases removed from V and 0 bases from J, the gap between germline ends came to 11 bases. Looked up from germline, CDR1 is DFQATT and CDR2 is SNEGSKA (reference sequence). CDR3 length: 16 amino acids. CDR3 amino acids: CSARDDGRANTGELFF. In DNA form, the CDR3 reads TGCAGTGCTAGAGATGACGGGAGAGCGAACACCGGGGAGCTGTTTTTT.

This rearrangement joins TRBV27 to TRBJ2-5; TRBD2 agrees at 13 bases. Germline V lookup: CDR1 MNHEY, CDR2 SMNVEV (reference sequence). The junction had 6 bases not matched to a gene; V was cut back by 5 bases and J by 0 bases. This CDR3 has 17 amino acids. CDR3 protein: CASSSGGLAGYQETQYF. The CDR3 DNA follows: TGTGCCAGCAGTAGTGGGGGACTAGCGGGGTACCAAGAGACCCAGTACTTC.

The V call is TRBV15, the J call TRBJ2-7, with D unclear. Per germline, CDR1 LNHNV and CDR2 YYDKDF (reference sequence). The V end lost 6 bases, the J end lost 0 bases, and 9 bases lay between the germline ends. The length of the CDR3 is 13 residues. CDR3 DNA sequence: TGTGCCACCAGTTCAGAACTCTCCTACGAGCAGTACTTC. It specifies CATSSELSYEQYF.

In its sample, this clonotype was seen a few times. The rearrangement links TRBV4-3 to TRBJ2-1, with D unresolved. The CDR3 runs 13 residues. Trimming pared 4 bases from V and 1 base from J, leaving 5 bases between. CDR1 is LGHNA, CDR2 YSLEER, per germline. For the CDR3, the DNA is TGCGCCAGCAGCCCCTGGTCCTACAATGAGCAGTTCTTC. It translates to CASSPWSYNEQFF.